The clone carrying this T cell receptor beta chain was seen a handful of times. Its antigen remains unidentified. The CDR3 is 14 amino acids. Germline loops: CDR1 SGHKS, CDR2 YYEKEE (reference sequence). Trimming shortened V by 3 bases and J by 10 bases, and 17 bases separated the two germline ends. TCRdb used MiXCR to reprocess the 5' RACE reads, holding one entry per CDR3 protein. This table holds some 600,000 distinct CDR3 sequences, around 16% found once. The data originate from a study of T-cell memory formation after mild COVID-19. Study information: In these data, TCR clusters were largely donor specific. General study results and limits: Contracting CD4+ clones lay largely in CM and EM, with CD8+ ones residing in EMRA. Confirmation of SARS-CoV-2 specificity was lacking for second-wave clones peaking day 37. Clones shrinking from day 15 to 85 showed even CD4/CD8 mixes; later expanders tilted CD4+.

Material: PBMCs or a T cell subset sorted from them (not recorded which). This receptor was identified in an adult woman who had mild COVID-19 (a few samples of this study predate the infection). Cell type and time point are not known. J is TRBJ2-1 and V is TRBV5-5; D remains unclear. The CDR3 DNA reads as TGTGCCAGCAGCTCTGAGGAAGGCCTCAGGGAGCAGTTCTTC. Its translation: CASSSEEGLREQFF. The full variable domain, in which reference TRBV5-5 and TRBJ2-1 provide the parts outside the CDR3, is DAGVTQSPTHLIKTRGQQVTLRCSPISGHKSVSWYQQVLGQGPQFIFQYYEKEERGRGNFPDRFSARQFPNYSSELNVNALLLGDSALYLCASSSEEGLREQFFGPGTRLTVL.